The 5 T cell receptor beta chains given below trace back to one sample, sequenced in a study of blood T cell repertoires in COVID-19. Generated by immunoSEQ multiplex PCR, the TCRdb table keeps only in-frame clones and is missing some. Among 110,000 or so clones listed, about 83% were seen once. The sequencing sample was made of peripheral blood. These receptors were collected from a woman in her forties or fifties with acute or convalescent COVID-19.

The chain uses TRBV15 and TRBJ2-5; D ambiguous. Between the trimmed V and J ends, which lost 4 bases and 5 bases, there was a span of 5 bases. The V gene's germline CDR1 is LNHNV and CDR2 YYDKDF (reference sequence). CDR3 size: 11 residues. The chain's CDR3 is CATSTLETQYF. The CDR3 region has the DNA TGTGCCACCAGCACCCTCGAGACCCAGTACTTC. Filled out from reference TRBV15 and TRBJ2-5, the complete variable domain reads DAMVIQNPRYQVTQFGKPVTLSCSQTLNHNVMYWYQQKSSQAPKLLFHYYDKDFNNEADTPDNFQSRRPNTSFCFLDIRSPGLGDTAMYLCATSTLETQYFGPGTRLLVL.

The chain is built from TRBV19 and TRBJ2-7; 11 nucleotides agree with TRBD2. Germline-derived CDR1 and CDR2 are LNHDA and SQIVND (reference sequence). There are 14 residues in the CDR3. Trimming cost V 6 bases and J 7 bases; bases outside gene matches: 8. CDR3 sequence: CASSPSGGNWEQYF. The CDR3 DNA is TGTGCCAGTAGCCCTAGCGGGGGGAATTGGGAGCAGTACTTC.

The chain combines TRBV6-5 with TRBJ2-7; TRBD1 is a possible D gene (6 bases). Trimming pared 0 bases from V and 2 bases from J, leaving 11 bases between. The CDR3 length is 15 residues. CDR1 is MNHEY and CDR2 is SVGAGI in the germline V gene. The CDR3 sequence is CASSYSIQGAYEQYF. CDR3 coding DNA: TGTGCCAGCAGTTACTCGATACAGGGTGCCTACGAGCAGTACTTC.

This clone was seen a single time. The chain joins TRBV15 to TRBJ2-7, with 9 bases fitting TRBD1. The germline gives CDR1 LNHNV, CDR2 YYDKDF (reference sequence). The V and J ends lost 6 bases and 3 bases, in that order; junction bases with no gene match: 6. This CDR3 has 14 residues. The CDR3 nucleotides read TGTGCCACCAGGAAGAGACAGGGGGACTACGAGCAGTACTTC. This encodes CATRKRQGDYEQYF.

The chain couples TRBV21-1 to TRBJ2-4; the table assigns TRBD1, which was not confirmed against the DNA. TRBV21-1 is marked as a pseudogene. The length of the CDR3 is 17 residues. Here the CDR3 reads CASSIYRGCGAKNIQYF. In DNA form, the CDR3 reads TGTGCCAGCAGCATCTACAGGGGTTGTGGGGCCAAAAACATTCAGTACTTC.